Shown below are 7 T cell receptor beta chains from a single sample sequenced in a study of T-cell memory formation after mild COVID-19. TCRdb processed the 5' RACE reads anew with MiXCR; each CDR3 protein has one entry. The table shows roughly 110,000 distinct CDR3 sequences, with around 12% occurring only once. Sequencing input: PBMCs or a T cell subset sorted from them (not recorded which). These receptors were collected from an adult woman who had mild COVID-19 (a few samples of this study predate the infection). Cell type and time point are not known.

The rearrangement uses TRBV20-1 and TRBJ2-7; D is perhaps TRBD1 or TRBD2 (5 bases each). Per germline, CDR1 DFQATT and CDR2 SNEGSKA (reference sequence). V was pared by 2 bases and J by 2 bases, with 13 bases between. The CDR3 spans 14 residues. CDR3 residues: CSARPRDLPYEQYF. The CDR3 DNA is TGCAGTGCTAGACCCCGGGACCTCCCCTACGAGCAGTACTTC.

The chain uses TRBV6-5 and TRBJ1-1, with D possibly being TRBD1 (5 bases). This CDR3 has 14 residues. From germline, CDR1 is MNHEY and CDR2 SVGAGI. Trimming left V 4 bases short and J 2 bases short, with 11 bases between. As DNA, the CDR3 is TGTGCCAGCAGTTCTTACAGGTTAAACACTGAAGCTTTCTTT. Protein product: CASSSYRLNTEAFF.

This clonotype was recorded at least ten times. The rearrangement links TRBV5-1 to TRBJ2-2, with a tentative D call TRBD1 (5 bases). CDR3 length: 12 residues. V was cut by 1 base and J by 7 bases, with 5 bases left in between. The germline CDR1 and CDR2 sequences are SGHRS and YFSETQ. Here the CDR3 DNA reads TGCGCCAGCAGCTTGACAGGCGGGGAGCTGTTTTTT. This gives the protein CASSLTGGELFF.

This clonotype was counted between two and nine times. The chain recombines TRBV11-2 with TRBJ1-1; D gene unclear. From germline, CDR1 is SGHAT and CDR2 FQNNGV. The germline V and J ends were trimmed by 3 bases and 1 base, with 12 bases remaining between them. This CDR3 has 15 amino acids. The CDR3, as DNA: TGTGCCAGCAGCTTGAGCCGGCGGGGGAACACTGAAGCTTTCTTT. This gives the protein CASSLSRRGNTEAFF.

This clonotype was recorded many times. J is TRBJ2-1 and V is TRBV7-3, with 11 bases lining up with TRBD2. V was clipped by 5 bases and J by 3 bases; unmatched bases: 3. Germline V gives CDR1 SGHTA, CDR2 FQGTGA. CDR3 size: 15 residues. The CDR3 DNA is TGTGCCAGCAGCGCACTAGCGGGAGACTACAATGAGCAGTTCTTC. The encoded protein is CASSALAGDYNEQFF.

The rearrangement joins TRBV7-8 to TRBJ2-5; no clear D gene. V was shortened by 7 bases and J by 1 base, with 16 bases between the two germline ends. Germline-derived CDR1 and CDR2 are SGHVS and FQNEAQ. The CDR3 totals 15 residues. The CDR3 region has the DNA TGTGCCAGCAACGAAGGGCTGGCGGTCCAAGAGACCCAGTACTTC. This gives the protein CASNEGLAVQETQYF.

This clonotype was found many times. The genes are TRBV7-9 and TRBJ2-3, with D possibly called TRBD1 or TRBD2 (5 bases each). Germline-derived CDR1 and CDR2 are SEHNR and FQNEAQ (reference sequence). The CDR3 is 14 residues long. Trimming took off 3 bases at V and 7 bases at J, with 14 bases between the two ends. DNA of the CDR3: TGTGCCAGCAGCTTCCCAAGGGACCGCAATACGCAGTATTTT. The encoded protein is CASSFPRDRNTQYF.